This T cell receptor (beta chain) was obtained from a study of CD8+CD57+ T cells in acquired aplastic anemia. In the study overall: Quantities of DNA derived from sorted CD4+ and CD8+ cells averaged around 3 ug.

TCR beta VDJ combinations and CDR3 sequences were profiled from genomic DNA. TCRdb re-called the reads through MiXCR, storing one row per CDR3 protein. The sample includes about 220,000 distinct CDR3 sequences, more than 45% of them seen just once. Whoever was chosen for sequencing had shown CD8+CD57+ cell expansion by flow cytometry. Patients uniformly had severe acquired aplastic anemia. There was no therapy given to any patient before the blood sampling took place. Worth noting for this clonotype: What it binds is unknown.

The germline CDR1 and CDR2 sequences are SNHLY and FYNNEI. V was trimmed by 2 bases and J by 3 bases, leaving 7 bases between them. The CDR3 extends over 13 amino acids. General observations from the study: It was found that roughly 29 CD8+ CDR3 sequences were shared between patients and controls.

Sequenced: sorted CD4+, CD8+, or CD8+CD57+ T cells (not recorded which) from PBMCs. The chain has TRBV2 and TRBJ1-2, with D unclear. This receptor was taken from a human donor with aplastic anemia. DNA for the CDR3: TGTGCCAGCAGTGAAACGAGGTACTATGGCTACACCTTC. It specifies CASSETRYYGYTF.